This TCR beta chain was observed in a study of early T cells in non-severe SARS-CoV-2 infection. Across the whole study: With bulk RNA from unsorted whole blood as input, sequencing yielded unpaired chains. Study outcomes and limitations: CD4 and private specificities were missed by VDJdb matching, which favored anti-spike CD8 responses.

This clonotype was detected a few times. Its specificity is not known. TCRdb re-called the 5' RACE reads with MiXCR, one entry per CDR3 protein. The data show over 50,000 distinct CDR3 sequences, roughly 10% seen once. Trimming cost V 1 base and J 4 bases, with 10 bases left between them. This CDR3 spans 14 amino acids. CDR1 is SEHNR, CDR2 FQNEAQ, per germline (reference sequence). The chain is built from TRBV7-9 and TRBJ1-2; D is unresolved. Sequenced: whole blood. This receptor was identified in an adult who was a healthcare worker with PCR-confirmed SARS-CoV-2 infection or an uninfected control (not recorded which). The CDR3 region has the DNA TGTGCCAGCAGCTTAGTGGGATCCGGCTATGGCTACACCTTC. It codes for CASSLVGSGYGYTF.